One sample yielded the 27 T cell receptor beta chains listed below, sequenced in a study of blood T cells in healthy people across ages. With a J-beta primer mix and a sample-barcoded 5' primer, a second PCR ran about 6 to 11 cycles. TCRdb passed the 5' RACE reads through MiXCR, listing each CDR3 protein once. The sample consists of roughly 800,000 distinct CDR3 sequences, about a quarter of them appearing once. This sample was also put to use in a study of T cells of mothers and their children.

Sequencing was done on a sample of blood. The receptor source for this set is a boy aged 5-17 years in good health.

The chain couples TRBV7-8 to TRBJ2-5; D may be TRBD2 (6 bases). The last part of the DNA fits TRBJ2-7 better; the J call may be wrong. The CDR3 loop spans 14 amino acids. Germline values: CDR1 SGHVS, CDR2 FQNEAQ. CDR3 sequence: CASSPRRVPYEQYF. CDR3 DNA sequence: TGTGCCAGCAGCCCCCGGAGGGTTCCGTACGAGCAGTACTTC.

This clonotype was observed a few times. This chain connects TRBV9 to TRBJ2-7; perhaps TRBD2 as D (7 bases). Per the germline V gene, CDR1 is SGDLS and CDR2 is YYNGEE. Trimming stripped 0 bases from V and 6 bases from J, with 16 bases between. The CDR3 runs to 15 residues. CDR3 protein: CASSVGGGEGGEQYF. The CDR3 DNA follows: TGTGCCAGCAGCGTAGGAGGGGGGGAAGGCGGCGAGCAGTACTTC.

The chain employs TRBV2 and TRBJ1-1, with D possibly matching TRBD1 (6 bases). The CDR3 is made up of 13 amino acids. Trimming shortened V by 8 bases and J by 7 bases, and 17 bases separated the two germline ends. Germline CDR1 and CDR2: SNHLY and FYNNEI. The CDR3 bases are TGTGCCAGCCGGGTAGGGACAATCGGTGAAGCTTTCTTT. Amino acids: CASRVGTIGEAFF.

The table lists this clonotype with a few counts. V gene TRBV6-1 combines with J gene TRBJ1-5, with TRBD1 matching 7 bases. Germline CDR1 and CDR2: MNHNS and SASEGT. The CDR3 is 15 residues long. V was pared by 3 bases and J by 7 bases, with 9 bases of the junction left unmatched. CDR3: CASSDRGGGTQPQHF. CDR3 bases: TGTGCCAGCAGTGACCGGGGAGGGGGCACACAGCCCCAGCATTTT.

This clonotype was observed a few times. The chain recombines TRBV5-1 with TRBJ2-1; D unclear. From germline, CDR1 is SGHRS and CDR2 YFSETQ. The CDR3 runs 16 residues. Trimming stripped 0 bases from V and 2 bases from J, with 12 bases between. The CDR3 DNA is TGCGCCAGCAGCTTGGATAAAGCGTCAGCCTACAATGAGCAGTTCTTC. It yields the protein CASSLDKASAYNEQFF.

There are a few counts of this clonotype. The chain combines TRBV4-1 with TRBJ1-6; D is ambiguous. Trimming cost V 1 base and J 0 bases, with 10 bases left between them. The CDR3 loop spans 17 amino acids. The V gene's germline CDR1 is MGHRA and CDR2 YSYEKL. In DNA form, the CDR3 reads TGCGCCAGCAGCCAAGGGTCAGCGCGCTCCTATAATTCACCCCTCCACTTT. Protein: CASSQGSARSYNSPLHF.

The chain combines TRBV11-1 with TRBJ2-5; 7 bases are shared with TRBD2. The CDR3 spans 14 residues. With 4 bases clipped from V and 5 bases from J, the junction kept 7 bases outside the gene matches. Looked up from germline, CDR1 is SGHAT and CDR2 is FQDESV (reference sequence). CDR3 DNA sequence: TGTGCCAGCAGCTCTGGGACTACCTCGGAGACCCAGTACTTC. Amino acid sequence: CASSSGTTSETQYF.

This clonotype has just a few counts. The genes are TRBV6-1 and TRBJ1-2, with a weak D call TRBD1 (5 bases). V lost 6 bases to trimming and J lost 5 bases, with 25 bases between them. Germline lookup yields CDR1 MNHNS and CDR2 SASEGT. The CDR3 consists of 17 residues. This CDR3 reads CASRRDGGVRGLYGYTF. As DNA, the CDR3 is TGTGCCAGCAGGCGAGATGGGGGGGTAAGAGGACTTTATGGCTACACCTTC.

The table lists this clonotype with a few counts. The chain joins TRBV4-2 to TRBJ2-7; 9 bases fit TRBD2. Trimming cost V 4 bases and J 4 bases; bases outside gene matches: 5. Germline assignment: CDR1 LGHNA and CDR2 YNFKEQ. CDR3 size: 14 residues. This CDR3 is CASSPELAGYEQYF. In DNA, the CDR3 is TGTGCCAGCAGCCCTGAGCTAGCGGGGTACGAGCAGTACTTC.

This rearrangement joins TRBV2 to TRBJ2-5; D may be TRBD2 (6 bases). The CDR3 consists of 13 residues. Deletions cut 6 bases from V and 1 base from J, with 9 bases between. Germline assignment: CDR1 SNHLY and CDR2 FYNNEI. The CDR3 loop reads CASRIGGQETQYF. CDR3 sequence (DNA): TGTGCCAGCAGGATCGGGGGCCAAGAGACCCAGTACTTC.

CDR3 DNA sequence: TGCGCCAGCAGCTTGCCGGCAGGCCCCACAGATACGCAGTATTTT. Amino acid sequence: CASSLPAGPTDTQYF. This chain links TRBV5-1 with TRBJ2-3; no clear D. This CDR3 is built from 15 residues. Germline V CDR1 and CDR2: SGHRS, YFSETQ. With 1 base removed from V and 2 bases from J, the gap between germline ends came to 11 bases.

This sequence joins TRBV3-1 and TRBJ2-5, with TRBD1 matching 7 bases. The germline CDR1 and CDR2 sequences are LGHDT and YNNKEL (reference sequence). The CDR3 covers 13 residues. J lost 11 bases, V lost 3 bases, and 9 bases had no gene match. The CDR3 DNA is TGTGCCAGCAGCCAGGAGGCGACAGGGCAACAGTACTTC. Its protein product is CASSQEATGQQYF.

This clonotype was detected a few times. The genes are TRBV3-1 and TRBJ1-2; a possible D gene is TRBD1 (5 bases). This CDR3 spans 14 amino acids. The germline V gene encodes CDR1 LGHDT and CDR2 YNNKEL (reference sequence). V gave up 0 bases and J gave up 7 bases, with 12 bases separating them. The CDR3 sequence is CASSQEGLLGGYTF. For the CDR3, the DNA is TGTGCCAGCAGCCAAGAGGGACTCCTGGGTGGCTACACCTTC.

On this clonotype itself: A junction boundary mismatches the germline segment, possibly from a read error. V usage is TRBV20-1 and J usage is TRBJ2-1, with D maybe TRBD2 (5 bases). Near its end, the DNA agrees better with TRBJ2-5, so the J call may be wrong. CDR3 size: 14 residues. Germline values: CDR1 DFQATT, CDR2 SNEGSKA (reference sequence). CDR3: CNARVFPGRETQYF. CDR3 DNA sequence: TGCAATGCTAGAGTTTTTCCGGGAAGGGAGACCCAGTACTTC.

The genes are TRBV28 and TRBJ2-5; unclear D gene. V shed 7 bases and J shed 5 bases, with 20 bases lying between them. This CDR3 has 15 amino acids. CDR1 and CDR2 from the germline V gene are MDHEN and SYDVKM. CDR3 nucleotide sequence: TGTGCCAGCACCTCAGACCAGGCCCGGAGCGAGACCCAGTACTTC. Residues: CASTSDQARSETQYF.

A remark on this clonotype: The junction departs from germline at one end; a sequencing error may be responsible. The chain joins TRBV12-3 or TRBV12-4 to TRBJ1-2, with unresolved D. This CDR3 region has 14 residues. CDR3 bases: TGTGCCAGCACCCCCGGGGAAGAGGACTATGGCCACACCTTC. This encodes CASTPGEEDYGHTF.

This clonotype was seen more than once but under ten times. The V gene is TRBV12-3 or TRBV12-4, the J gene TRBJ2-5; 7 nucleotides match TRBD1. Judging by the DNA end, TRBJ2-1 fits better; the J call may be wrong. The CDR3 length is 15 residues. Written as DNA, the CDR3 is TGTGCCAGCAGCTTGACAGGGCATATTGATGATGAGCAGTTCTTC. It yields the protein CASSLTGHIDDEQFF.

Here the CDR3 DNA reads TGTGCCAGTCACGGGATGGACAGGGGATACGAGCAGTACTTC. The encoded protein is CASHGMDRGYEQYF. The chain joins TRBV6-6 to TRBJ2-7, with TRBD1 identical over 9 bases. Germline V gene data show CDR1 as MNHNY and CDR2 as SVGAGI (reference sequence). This CDR3 has 14 residues. Trimming took 9 bases from V and 4 from J; bases not matched to a gene: 10.

The chain combines TRBV20-1 with TRBJ2-6; TRBD1 matches 7 bases. CDR3 size: 16 residues. V lost 0 bases, J lost 2 bases, and 4 bases stayed unmatched. The germline CDR1 and CDR2 sequences are DFQATT and SNEGSKA (reference sequence). As DNA, the CDR3 is TGCAGTGCTAGAGATGTAGGGGGCGCTGGGGCCAACGTCCTGACTTTC. Amino acids: CSARDVGGAGANVLTF.

The chain uses TRBV9 and TRBJ2-3, with D hard to call. Germline V gives CDR1 SGDLS, CDR2 YYNGEE. This CDR3 contains 16 residues. Trimming stripped 0 bases from V and 2 bases from J, with 13 bases between. The CDR3 nucleotides are TGTGCCAGCAGCGTAGGATCGTTCACGAACACAGATACGCAGTATTTT. Amino acids: CASSVGSFTNTDTQYF.

The CDR3 loop is CASSLDQEILTGELFF. The CDR3 bases are TGTGCCAGCAGCTTAGACCAGGAAATTCTAACCGGGGAGCTGTTTTTT. The rearrangement uses TRBV11-1 and TRBJ2-2; no definite D call. The CDR3 totals 16 residues. Looked up from germline, CDR1 is SGHAT and CDR2 is FQDESV (reference sequence). Trimming removed 1 base at V and 5 bases at J, with 14 bases between.

The rearrangement links TRBV28 to TRBJ2-1; the D gene is possibly TRBD2 (7 bases). Germline assignment: CDR1 MDHEN and CDR2 SYDVKM. The CDR3 runs to 14 residues. V was clipped by 8 bases and J by 4 bases, with 15 bases between them. The CDR3 loop reads CASYAGAPYNEQFF. The CDR3 DNA follows: TGTGCCAGCTACGCGGGGGCCCCGTACAATGAGCAGTTCTTC.

The rearrangement joins TRBV5-6 to TRBJ2-3; D is uncertain. V shed 0 bases and J shed 0 bases, with 8 bases lying between them. The germline V gene encodes CDR1 SGHDT and CDR2 YYEEEE. The CDR3 runs 15 residues. The CDR3 loop reads CASSLEQRSTDTQYF. CDR3 nucleotide sequence: TGTGCCAGCAGCTTGGAACAGCGAAGCACAGATACGCAGTATTTT.

The chain joins TRBV5-1 to TRBJ2-5, with 9 bases identical to TRBD2. There are 15 residues in the CDR3. The germline V gene has CDR1 SGHRS and CDR2 YFSETQ. Trimming cost V 3 bases and J 5 bases; bases outside gene matches: 8. The CDR3 nucleotides read TGCGCCAGCAGCTCCGCCGGGACTAGCCGGGAGACCCAGTACTTC. Its translation is CASSSAGTSRETQYF.

This chain joins TRBV29-1 and TRBJ2-7; D gene unclear. The J call may be mistaken, given a closer DNA end match to TRBJ2-1. The CDR3 consists of 12 residues. Germline-derived CDR1 and CDR2 are SQVTM and ANQGSEA. The CDR3 is CSVEDLYNEQFF. Written as DNA, the CDR3 is TGCAGCGTTGAAGATCTCTACAATGAGCAGTTCTTC.

A few counts support this clonotype. The chain couples TRBV12-3 or TRBV12-4 to TRBJ1-1, with D tentatively TRBD1 (6 bases). V lost 5 bases, J lost 0 bases, and 10 bases lay in between. The CDR3 is 14 amino acids. The CDR3 loop is CASSGRTVNTEAFF. The DNA for the CDR3 is TGTGCCAGCAGTGGCAGGACAGTGAACACTGAAGCTTTCTTT.

This clonotype was seen a few times. The rearrangement links TRBV20-1 to TRBJ1-1; weak D call: TRBD1 (6 bases). The CDR3 is 12 amino acids. In germline, CDR1 is DFQATT, CDR2 SNEGSKA (reference sequence). The ends were cut back, 6 bases at V and 5 bases at J, with 13 bases in the middle. As DNA, the CDR3 is TGCAGTGCCGAGGGGGGGGAAACTGAAGCTTTCTTT. Amino acids: CSAEGGETEAFF.